This entry concerns a single T cell receptor beta chain. Its antigen specificity is not known. It has no much larger one-base neighbor in the sample; base qualities were not kept. The sample originates from a study of identical twins (dated by TCRdb to 2016 to 2018). At the level of the whole study: The study deep-sequenced TCR alpha and beta repertoires from monozygotic twins, unrelated adults of various ages and cord blood to test whether fetal clonotypes persist. To rule out contamination, the twin experiments were replicated at different times with different library preparation protocols.

Libraries came from 5' RACE. Data came from an Illumina HiSeq 2000. A universal primer binding site was added through template switching, and the final cDNA carried a unique molecular identifier so that TCR cDNA molecules could be counted accurately. First-strand cDNA for TCR alpha and beta chains was synthesized from specific primers in the conserved constant-segment region. To control for contamination, each cDNA library was double barcoded with a SMART-Mk sample barcode plus Illumina barcodes. TruSeq adapter sequences and Illumina sample barcodes were added in two successive PCR steps. The Illumina HiSeq platform was used with custom primers to sequence TCR alpha and beta cDNA libraries. The original methods were these. MiGEC was used to process raw reads and extract unique molecular identifiers, and MiXCR was used to find CDR3 positions. Recombination models were inferred per individual with the repgenHMM and IGoR tools using an EM algorithm. Shared clonotype analysis was performed with the tcR package in R, normalizing sharing by the product of cloneset sizes. To study raw recombination free of thymic and clonal selection effects, out-of-frame nonproductive sequences were analyzed. TCRdb's own reprocessing of the public reads used fastp at Q25 and MiXCR and kept productive beta chains. Rows merge per CDR3 protein into single entries with the most common DNA and genes. Here the V and J calls rest on TCRdb's processing, not on the authors' analysis. The sample contains 700,000 or so distinct CDR3 sequences, 8% to 9% of them found a single time. Around 0.98% of the sample is in the top ten clones.

Overall study results and their limits: Invariant T cells such as MAIT and iNKT could partly confound zero-insertion analyses, although diverse VJ usage argued against such confounding for most clonotypes. Recombination models systematically underestimated out-of-frame TCR alpha sharing in monozygotic twins but agreed with sharing between unrelated individuals. Out-of-frame TCR alpha sequences shared between twins showed an excess of low generation-probability sequences compared with coincidental sharing between unrelated individuals. Because the same donors could not be followed over many years, conclusions were based on cross-sectional statistical analysis. A weaker excess of twin sharing was found in beta out-of-frame sequences because the signal-to-noise ratio was lowered by fewer shared sequences. Abundant cord blood beta clonotypes carried fewer insertions; young adult naive repertoires showed a weaker similar trend, while memory repertoires showed none.

From a lookup of the germline V gene (reference sequence), CDR1 and CDR2 are DFQATT and SNEGSKA. The cysteine opens and the phenylalanine closes a CDR3 of 13 amino acids. The only DNA kept is the CDR3, 39 bases in frame from the first base. At the junction V is shortened by 3 bases and J by 9 bases; bases outside the gene matches: 7. Every donor was a healthy Caucasian. The twin cohort comprised three pairs of female monozygotic twins, all aged about 18 to 29 years. Peripheral blood mononuclear cells were the source from which RNA for the TCR libraries was isolated. This same sample was also taken into another study, of yellow fever vaccine responses in identical twins. As the second publication notes: According to the authors, the vaccine-induced T cell response in identical twins seemed to be partly convergent and partly specific to each individual. The study precisely tracked vaccine-responding T cell clones in identical twins.

Sequencing was carried out using PBMCs. The V and J genes are TRBV20-1 and TRBJ2-1; 8 bases in the middle match TRBD2. The sequence derives from a young woman in good health. The CDR3 sequence is CSARSGSGGEQFF. The sequenced DNA is TGCAGTGCTAGGAGCGGGAGCGGGGGTGAGCAGTTCTTC.